This TCR beta chain was recorded in a study of cytomegalovirus exposure and HLA in healthy donors. The V gene's germline CDR1 is MNHNS and CDR2 SASEGT. V shed 6 bases and J shed 1 base, with 9 bases lying between them. The CDR3 spans 14 residues. PCR employed 60 Vbeta and 13 Jbeta primers. This table comes from immunoSEQ multiplex PCR, and its TCRdb copy is limited to in-frame clones, with some not included. This table holds about 130,000 clones, roughly 84% found once. The rearrangement links TRBV6-1 to TRBJ1-4; D perhaps matches TRBD1 (6 bases). This receptor was taken from a girl aged 2 to 10 in good health and CMV-seronegative. The sample taken for sequencing was PBMCs. CDR3 in amino acids: CASSLTGTNEKLFF. The CDR3 DNA follows: TGTGCCAGCAGCCTGACAGGAACTAATGAAAAACTGTTTTTT.